Listed here are 26 T cell receptor beta chains from one sample, sequenced in a study of T cells in localized non-small cell lung cancer. This table comes from immunoSEQ multiplex PCR, and its TCRdb copy is limited to in-frame clones, with some not included. The table has over 20,000 clones, roughly 90% seen once. The sequencing used peripheral blood, collected before any cancer treatment. Receptors were obtained from a female donor older than 55 with stage I lung adenocarcinoma.

The CDR3 reads CASSSWDVVLNEQFF. CDR3 nucleotides: TGTGCCAGCAGTTCGTGGGATGTAGTTTTGAATGAGCAGTTCTTC. This chain links TRBV27 with TRBJ2-1; no reliable D call. The V end lost 4 bases, the J end lost 7 bases, and 17 bases lay between the germline ends. CDR1 MNHEY and CDR2 SMNVEV come from the germline V gene (reference sequence). This CDR3 contains 15 residues.

This chain connects TRBV29-1 to TRBJ2-1; 10 nucleotides agree with TRBD1. This CDR3 spans 15 amino acids. J lost 8 bases, V lost 2 bases, and 9 bases had no gene match. From germline, CDR1 is SQVTM and CDR2 ANQGSEA. CDR3 sequence: CSVETGTGVSDEQFF. The CDR3, as DNA: TGCAGCGTTGAAACCGGGACAGGGGTTAGCGATGAGCAGTTCTTC.

The chain carries TRBV5-5 and TRBJ1-5, with TRBD1 as a possible D gene (6 bases). Trimming stripped 0 bases from V and 5 bases from J, with 12 bases between. CDR1 and CDR2 from the germline V gene are SGHKS and YYEKEE (reference sequence). This CDR3 region has 15 residues. This CDR3 reads CASSLGSGVHQPQHF. DNA of the CDR3: TGTGCCAGCAGCTTGGGGTCAGGGGTGCATCAGCCCCAGCATTTT.

The rearrangement links TRBV11-2 to TRBJ2-3; 7 nucleotides line up with TRBD2. With V trimmed by 4 bases and J by 1 base, 11 bases remained unmatched. This CDR3 region has 17 residues. The germline V gene encodes CDR1 SGHAT and CDR2 FQNNGV. The CDR3 DNA reads as TGTGCCAGCAGCTCGAAGGTCCAGCGGGGCCGCACAGATACGCAGTATTTT. This gives the protein CASSSKVQRGRTDTQYF.

The rearrangement joins TRBV5-6 to TRBJ2-2; a possible D gene is TRBD2 (6 bases). The CDR3 runs to 18 residues. Germline V gene data show CDR1 as SGHDT and CDR2 as YYEEEE. V was shortened by 4 bases and J by 4 bases, with 23 bases between the two germline ends. CDR3 protein: CASSPGLSGSTPTGELFF. For the CDR3, the DNA is TGTGCCAGCAGCCCGGGACTGTCCGGCTCGACCCCCACCGGGGAGCTGTTTTTT.

The V call is TRBV28, the J call TRBJ1-1, with D unclear. V was cut by 7 bases and J by 5 bases, with 17 bases left in between. In germline, CDR1 is MDHEN, CDR2 SYDVKM. The CDR3 spans 14 residues. CDR3 nucleotide sequence: TGTGCCAGCACCACTTCGTCGGGAGGGACTGAAGCTTTCTTT. Translating it yields CASTTSSGGTEAFF.

The J gene is TRBJ1-1, the V gene TRBV4-2; no reliable D call. V gave up 1 base and J gave up 7 bases, with 10 bases separating them. Germline CDR1 is LGHNA and CDR2 is YNFKEQ. This CDR3 is built from 13 residues. The CDR3 sequence: CASSQAPGSEAFF. The CDR3 DNA is TGTGCCAGCAGCCAAGCGCCCGGGAGTGAAGCTTTCTTT.

The V and J genes are TRBV7-9 and TRBJ1-5; D gene ambiguous. The CDR3 spans 16 residues. Germline V lookup: CDR1 SEHNR, CDR2 FQNEAQ (reference sequence). Trimming removed 5 bases from V and 2 bases from J, with 16 bases in between. CDR3 region: CASSPGFAGGNQPQHF. The CDR3 DNA is TGTGCCAGCAGCCCCGGATTCGCAGGAGGCAATCAGCCCCAGCATTTT.

The chain has TRBV20-1 and TRBJ2-7; a weak D match, TRBD1 (5 bases). The CDR3 is made up of 11 amino acids. Germline loops: CDR1 DFQATT, CDR2 SNEGSKA (reference sequence). The ends were cut back, 5 bases at V and 4 bases at J, with 9 bases in the middle. This chain's CDR3 is CSALDSYEQYF. The CDR3 DNA sequence: TGCAGTGCTCTAGACAGTTACGAGCAGTACTTC.

This clone was picked up a small number of times. The V and J genes are TRBV7-9 and TRBJ2-2; D is perhaps TRBD1 (5 bases). Trimming cost V 4 bases and J 6 bases, with 15 bases left between them. There are 15 residues in the CDR3. CDR1 is SEHNR, CDR2 FQNEAQ, per germline (reference sequence). The CDR3 DNA follows: TGTGCCAGCAGCTCAACCGACAGATTTTCCGGGGAGCTGTTTTTT. Its protein is CASSSTDRFSGELFF.

Here the CDR3 reads CASSPEDEQYF. CDR3 coding DNA: TGTGCCAGCAGCCCCGAGGACGAGCAGTACTTC. The V and J genes are TRBV2 and TRBJ2-7; no clear D. CDR1 is SNHLY and CDR2 is FYNNEI in the germline V gene. The V gene lost 6 bases and the J gene lost 5 bases, with 8 bases spanning the gap. This CDR3 has 11 amino acids. The complete variable domain, with remaining parts taken from reference TRBV2 and TRBJ2-7, reads EPEVTQTPSHQVTQMGQEVILRCVPISNHLYFYWYRQILGQKVEFLVSFYNNEISEKSEIFDDQFSVERPDGSNFTLKIRSTKLEDSAMYFCASSPEDEQYFGPGTRLTVT.

This clone was seen a handful of times. CDR3 nucleotides: TGTGCCAGTAGTGTGACAGTGATTAGCAATGAGCAGTTCTTC. Amino acid sequence: CASSVTVISNEQFF. The chain links TRBV19 to TRBJ2-1, with D tentatively TRBD1 (5 bases). The germline gives CDR1 LNHDA, CDR2 SQIVND (reference sequence). The CDR3 extends over 14 amino acids. Trimming took off 5 bases at V and 6 bases at J, with 14 bases between the two ends.

The chain employs TRBV10-1 and TRBJ2-7; D unclear. The CDR3 is 14 amino acids. CDR1 WNHNN and CDR2 SYGVQD come from the germline V gene (reference sequence). The V and J ends lost 2 bases and 2 bases respectively, with 10 bases between them. CDR3 amino acids: CASSEGLVPYEQYF. CDR3 DNA: TGCGCCAGCAGTGAGGGGCTAGTCCCCTACGAGCAGTACTTC.

The chain links TRBV19 to TRBJ1-5; unclear D gene. The CDR3 extends over 15 amino acids. The germline V and J ends were trimmed by 3 bases and 2 bases, with 11 bases remaining between them. Germline values: CDR1 LNHDA, CDR2 SQIVND (reference sequence). The CDR3 DNA reads TGTGCCAGTAGTATTCTTTTCGAAGGCAATCAGCCCCAGCATTTT. This sequence encodes CASSILFEGNQPQHF.

There are a few counts of this clone. This chain connects TRBV7-3 to TRBJ1-1; the D is unclear. CDR1 is SGHTA and CDR2 is FQGTGA in the germline V gene. Trimming shortened V by 4 bases and J by 4 bases, and 10 bases separated the two germline ends. The CDR3 covers 13 residues. CDR3 nucleotide sequence: TGTGCCAGCAGCTCTCAGCGGGGCACTGAAGCTTTCTTT. It is translated as CASSSQRGTEAFF.

This chain connects TRBV5-1 to TRBJ1-1, with unresolved D. Germline V lookup: CDR1 SGHRS, CDR2 YFSETQ. This CDR3 has 13 residues. The V and J ends lost 2 bases and 0 bases respectively, with 5 bases between them. For the CDR3, the DNA is TGCGCCAGCAGCTTCGCGGTGAACACTGAAGCTTTCTTT. It is translated as CASSFAVNTEAFF.

The genes are TRBV7-2 and TRBJ1-5; 8 nucleotides agree with TRBD1. The CDR3 is 16 residues long. Per the germline V gene, CDR1 is SGHTA and CDR2 is FQGNSA. Unmatched junction bases numbered 2, after V lost 1 base and J lost 0 bases. CDR3 bases: TGTGCCAGCAGCTTAGACAGGGGGGTTAGCAATCAGCCCCAGCATTTT. Its protein product is CASSLDRGVSNQPQHF.

The chain joins TRBV28 to TRBJ1-5; no clear D gene. CDR1 is MDHEN, CDR2 SYDVKM, per germline. CDR3 length: 13 residues. V dropped 3 bases and J dropped 0 bases, with 3 bases sitting between them. CDR3 sequence (DNA): TGTGCCAGCAGTTTGTCTAGCAATCAGCCCCAGCATTTT. This gives the protein CASSLSSNQPQHF.

V is TRBV2 and J is TRBJ2-1, with D uncertain. V shed 4 bases and J shed 4 bases, with 8 bases lying between them. Germline assignment: CDR1 SNHLY and CDR2 FYNNEI. CDR3 size: 13 residues. CDR3 sequence: CASSGHQYNEQFF. In DNA form, the CDR3 reads TGTGCCAGCAGTGGACACCAATACAATGAGCAGTTCTTC.

This clone appeared once. The CDR3 loop is CAISEKQPNTGELFF. CDR3 nucleotides: TGTGCCATCAGTGAGAAACAGCCTAACACCGGGGAGCTGTTTTTT. This chain links TRBV10-3 with TRBJ2-2; no clear D. Germline-derived CDR1 and CDR2 are ENHRY and SYGVKD. V dropped 2 bases and J dropped 2 bases, with 9 bases sitting between them. This CDR3 has 15 amino acids.

In DNA form, the CDR3 reads TGTGCCAGCAGCCTCCGACAATCCTCTGGAAACACCATATATTTT. The encoded protein is CASSLRQSSGNTIYF. This chain connects TRBV7-2 to TRBJ1-3; D is undetermined. CDR1 SGHTA and CDR2 FQGNSA come from the germline V gene. The CDR3 extends over 15 amino acids. The V and J ends lost 5 bases and 0 bases respectively, with 11 bases between them.

This rearrangement joins TRBV2 to TRBJ1-1, with unresolved D. The CDR3 spans 11 residues. V shed 7 bases and J shed 3 bases, with 6 bases lying between them. The germline CDR1 and CDR2 sequences are SNHLY and FYNNEI. The CDR3 DNA follows: TGTGCCAGCAAGGGTGACACTGAAGCTTTCTTT. Translating it yields CASKGDTEAFF.

The V gene is TRBV2, the J gene TRBJ1-1, with D perhaps matching TRBD1 (5 bases). Deletions cut 7 bases from V and 4 bases from J, with 13 bases between. CDR1 is SNHLY and CDR2 is FYNNEI in the germline V gene. The CDR3 has 13 amino acids. Here the CDR3 DNA reads TGTGCCAGCACCCGGGGGGATGGCACTGAAGCTTTCTTT. It is translated as CASTRGDGTEAFF.

The V and J genes are TRBV11-3 and TRBJ1-4; the D gene is possibly TRBD1 (5 bases). The V end was cut by 4 bases, the J end by 4 bases, with 10 bases between. The CDR3 length is 14 residues. Germline CDR1 reads SGHNT; CDR2 reads YENEEA. DNA for the CDR3: TGTGCCAGCAGCTCGGGACGGAATAATGAAAAACTGTTTTTT. Translating gives CASSSGRNNEKLFF.

This chain connects TRBV7-3 to TRBJ2-3; 16 bases match TRBD2. In germline, CDR1 is SGHTA, CDR2 FQGTGA. V lost 5 bases and J lost 4; bases outside the gene matches: 9. The CDR3 has 18 amino acids. The CDR3 spells CASSKEGTSGRAADTQYF. For the CDR3, the DNA is TGTGCCAGCAGCAAGGAAGGGACTAGCGGGAGGGCGGCAGATACGCAGTATTTT.

The genes are TRBV7-8 and TRBJ1-4; tentatively, D is TRBD1 (6 bases). The germline CDR1 and CDR2 sequences are SGHVS and FQNEAQ. This CDR3 comprises 15 residues. V lost 2 bases, J lost 4 bases, and 11 bases lay in between. CDR3 DNA: TGTGCCAGCAGCTTAAGGCAGGGGATTAATGAAAAACTGTTTTTT. Translation: CASSLRQGINEKLFF.